Detailed here is one T cell receptor beta chain. Its antigen is undetermined. The CDR3 totals 14 residues. Germline CDR1 is SGHTA and CDR2 is FQGNSA. With 3 bases clipped from V and 5 bases from J, the junction kept 4 bases outside the gene matches. The record originates from a study of T cell repertoires in cytomegalovirus infection. TCRdb itself ran the reads through MiXCR, one entry per CDR3 protein. The top ten clones hold roughly 50% of a sample with some 120,000 distinct CDR3 sequences, roughly 32% of them seen once. The chain recombines TRBV7-2 with TRBJ2-1; 7 nucleotides line up with TRBD2. Sample: CD8+ T cells from cultured PBMCs, taken from culture after CMV antigen stimulation. This sequence was found in a human donor in good health (CMV status not recorded). Some clones in this sample may be carry-over from other donors' samples. CDR3 in amino acids: CASSFGSGDNEQFF. In DNA, the CDR3 is TGTGCCAGCAGCTTCGGGAGCGGGGACAATGAGCAGTTCTTC.